The clone carrying this T cell receptor (beta chain) was detected ten times or more. The antigen remains undetermined. The data belong to a study of T-cell reconstitution after alpha-beta-depleted transplantation in children. Study conclusions and caveats: After one year, T-cell counts and TCRbeta diversity mostly came from new T cells.

The CDR3 sequence is 16 residues long. The V gene's germline CDR1 is SGHAT and CDR2 FQNNGV. The V gene lost 1 base and the J gene lost 3 bases, with 15 bases spanning the gap. TCRbeta library construction was performed incorporating unique molecular identifiers. Using its own MiXCR run on the PCR reads, TCRdb lists one record per CDR3 protein. The sample has around 700,000 distinct CDR3 sequences; roughly 14% are singletons. This rearrangement joins TRBV11-2 to TRBJ1-2, with no clear D. The origin of this receptor is a girl aged 2-9 years with congenital amegakaryocytic thrombocytopenia, due to receive a stem cell transplant. Here the sequenced sample was PBMCs, taken before TCRalphabeta/CD19-depleted stem cell transplant. DNA for the CDR3: TGTGCCAGCAGCTTAGGGCTGGATAGGACGGACTATGGCTACACCTTC. Its protein product is CASSLGLDRTDYGYTF.